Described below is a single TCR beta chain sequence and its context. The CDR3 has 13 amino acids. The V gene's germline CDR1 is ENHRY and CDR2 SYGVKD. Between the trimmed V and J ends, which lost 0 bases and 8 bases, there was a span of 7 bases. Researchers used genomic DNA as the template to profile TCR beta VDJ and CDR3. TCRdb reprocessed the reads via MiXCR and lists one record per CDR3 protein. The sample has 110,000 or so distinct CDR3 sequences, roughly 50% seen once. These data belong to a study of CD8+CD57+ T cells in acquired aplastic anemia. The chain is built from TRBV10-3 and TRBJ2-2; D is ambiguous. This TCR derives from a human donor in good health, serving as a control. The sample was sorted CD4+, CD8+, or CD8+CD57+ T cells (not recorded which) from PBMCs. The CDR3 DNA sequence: TGTGCCATCAGTGAGTCAATCTATGGGGAGCTGTTTTTT. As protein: CAISESIYGELFF.